The rows below give T cell receptor beta chains drawn from one sample of a study of T cell responses to AZD1222 COVID-19 vaccine. The protocol was immunoSEQ multiplex PCR, while the TCRdb copy is restricted to in-frame clones and leaves out a portion. The sample has tens of thousands of clones, roughly 74% seen once. The sample was peripheral blood, taken 28 days after the second AZD1222 dose. The receptors were sampled from an adult who received the AZD1222 COVID-19 vaccine. Both conserved end residues are part of each CDR3. The order of the fields is V gene, J gene, D gene, CDR3 protein. The D gene is left open where the match is weak.

V gene: TRBV28; J gene: TRBJ1-2; D gene: NA; CDR3 protein: CASSLSTLNYGYTF
V gene: TRBV9; J gene: TRBJ2-5; D gene: TRBD2; CDR3 protein: CASSVGEGRETQYF
V gene: TRBV5-1; J gene: TRBJ2-7; D gene: NA; CDR3 protein: CASSTTGVYEQYF
V gene: TRBV27; J gene: TRBJ1-1; D gene: TRBD1; CDR3 protein: CASSHQGAFEAFF
V gene: TRBV12-3/TRBV12-4; J gene: TRBJ2-5; D gene: NA; CDR3 protein: CASSSYETQYF
V gene: TRBV5-4; J gene: TRBJ2-1; D gene: NA; CDR3 protein: CASSSPGSHNEQFF
V gene: TRBV7-9; J gene: TRBJ1-4; D gene: NA; CDR3 protein: CASSLAGETEKLFF
V gene: TRBV15; J gene: TRBJ1-4; D gene: NA; CDR3 protein: CATSRDQGRGGEKLFF
V gene: TRBV30; J gene: TRBJ1-6; D gene: TRBD1; CDR3 protein: CAWSVLVGTGSPLHF
V gene: TRBV18; J gene: TRBJ1-4; D gene: NA; CDR3 protein: CASSSQGGATNEKLFF
V gene: TRBV5-4; J gene: TRBJ2-5; D gene: NA; CDR3 protein: CASSLQETQYF
V gene: TRBV5-6; J gene: TRBJ1-6; D gene: TRBD1; CDR3 protein: CASSDRDRSYNSPLHF
V gene: TRBV3-1/TRBV3-2; J gene: TRBJ2-4; D gene: NA; CDR3 protein: CASSQRKNIQYF
V gene: TRBV11-3; J gene: TRBJ1-3; D gene: TRBD1; CDR3 protein: CASSLGQGKARSSGNTIYF
V gene: TRBV5-6; J gene: TRBJ2-5; D gene: NA; CDR3 protein: CASSTGFRETQYF
V gene: TRBV6-1; J gene: TRBJ1-4; D gene: NA; CDR3 protein: CASSEQGLGEKLFF
V gene: TRBV5-1; J gene: TRBJ2-5; D gene: TRBD1; CDR3 protein: CASSYGTGQETQYF